Given below is one TCR beta chain in context. As originally analysed: Amplifying reference gene primers gave estimates of nucleated cell counts. TCRdb keeps only in-frame clones here, not all; method: immunoSEQ multiplex PCR. That table furnishes V, J and clone size, whereas the DNA furnished D and trimming. The sample has about 410,000 clones; approximately 89% are singletons. The CDR3 spans 13 residues. The V end was cut by 1 base, the J end by 8 bases, with 8 bases between. The germline gives CDR1 MDHEN, CDR2 SYDVKM. This specimen comes from a study of blood T cell repertoires in COVID-19. Overall study context: The cDNA or gDNA used as material had been derived from T cells, B-cell-depleted T cells, or PBMCs.

The chain combines TRBV28 with TRBJ1-4; D remains ambiguous. Sequencing was carried out using peripheral blood. This receptor was identified in a woman between 40 and 50 years old with COVID-19, enrolled during active disease. The CDR3 protein is CASSLFKEEKLFF. CDR3 in DNA: TGTGCCAGCAGTTTATTTAAGGAGGAAAAACTGTTTTTT.